Below, one TCR beta chain is given with its context. Trimming removed 0 bases from V and 3 bases from J; junction bases left unmatched: 8. The CDR3 runs to 16 residues. Germline V CDR1 and CDR2: MGHRA, YSYEKL. Using immunoSEQ multiplex PCR, the repertoire was profiled, and TCRdb retains in-frame clones only, with some absent. The top ten hold about 3% of the sample, which has around 300,000 clones, 65% to 85% seen once. This entry belongs to a study of blood T cell repertoires in COVID-19. Across the study: Samples taken during acute and convalescent COVID-19 were collected in the United States, Italy and Spain.

The sequencing sample was made of peripheral blood. The sequence came from a man aged 25 to 45 with active or convalescent COVID-19. The chain uses TRBV4-1 and TRBJ2-7; TRBD1 aligns across 7 bases. CDR3 DNA sequence: TGCGCCAGCAGCCAAGAACAAGGGACAGCTAACTACGAGCAGTACTTC. This translates into CASSQEQGTANYEQYF.